This is a list of T cell receptor beta chains from one sample in a study of T cells in Graves' hyperthyroidism and ophthalmopathy. In TCRdb, the multiplex PCR reads were re-called with MiXCR into one record per CDR3 protein. The table has fewer than 750,000 distinct CDR3 sequences, roughly 15% seen once; the top ten hold around 12%. The sample comprised blood. The receptors were sampled from a woman in her 50s with Graves' ophthalmopathy. Both conserved end residues are part of each CDR3. Fields, in order: V gene, clone size, J gene, D gene, CDR3 DNA, CDR3 protein. A D gene is named only where the DNA matches it firmly. Expanded clones are given a class, and other clones once, few, many or no size at all.

v_gene: TRBV5-1; abundance: few; j_gene: TRBJ2-1; d_gene: .; CDR3nt: TGCGCCAGCAGCTTGATTGAAGGGAATGAGCAGTTCTTC; CDR3aa: CASSLIEGNEQFF
v_gene: TRBV9; abundance: .; j_gene: TRBJ2-3; d_gene: .; CDR3nt: TGTGCCAGCAGCGTACTTGAGGGAGGATCAGATACGCAGTATTTT; CDR3aa: CASSVLEGGSDTQYF
v_gene: TRBV6-2/TRBV6-3; abundance: many; j_gene: TRBJ2-5; d_gene: .; CDR3nt: TGTGCCAGCGGTGGATTACAAGAGACCCAGTACTTC; CDR3aa: CASGGLQETQYF
v_gene: TRBV27; abundance: .; j_gene: TRBJ2-5; d_gene: .; CDR3nt: TGTGCCAGCAGCCACACCAATGGGAGATGGGAGACCCAGTACTTC; CDR3aa: CASSHTNGRWETQYF
v_gene: TRBV28; abundance: few; j_gene: TRBJ2-7; d_gene: TRBD1; CDR3nt: TGTGCCAGCAGGACAGGACAGGTCACCTACGAGCAGTACTTC; CDR3aa: CASRTGQVTYEQYF
v_gene: TRBV2; abundance: many; j_gene: TRBJ2-1; d_gene: TRBD2; CDR3nt: TGTGCCAGCAGACCACGGACTAGCGGGACTTCCAATGAGCAGTTCTTC; CDR3aa: CASRPRTSGTSNEQFF
v_gene: TRBV18; abundance: few; j_gene: TRBJ1-5; d_gene: TRBD1; CDR3nt: TGTGCCAGCTCCCCGGGACAGGGACATCAGCCCCAGCATTTT; CDR3aa: CASSPGQGHQPQHF
v_gene: TRBV7-3; abundance: .; j_gene: TRBJ2-7; d_gene: TRBD2; CDR3nt: TGTGCCAGCAGCTTACGACCCCTTAGCGGGAGCGCCAACGAGCAGTACTTC; CDR3aa: CASSLRPLSGSANEQYF
v_gene: TRBV28; abundance: many; j_gene: TRBJ2-7; d_gene: TRBD2; CDR3nt: TGTGCCAGCAGCTATAGCGGGTGGACCTACGAGCAGTACTTC; CDR3aa: CASSYSGWTYEQYF
v_gene: TRBV30; abundance: many; j_gene: TRBJ2-5; d_gene: TRBD1; CDR3nt: TGTGCCTGGAGTACTTACAGGGGGATGGGAGAGACCCAGTACTTC; CDR3aa: CAWSTYRGMGETQYF
v_gene: TRBV5-1; abundance: few; j_gene: TRBJ2-1; d_gene: .; CDR3nt: TGCGCCACCAGCTTGGTGGGAGCCGACAATGAGCAGTTCTTC; CDR3aa: CATSLVGADNEQFF
v_gene: TRBV6-2/TRBV6-3; abundance: many; j_gene: TRBJ2-2; d_gene: TRBD2; CDR3nt: TGTGCCAGCAATACGGGAGGGTTCACCGGGGAGCTGTTTTTT; CDR3aa: CASNTGGFTGELFF
v_gene: TRBV6-1; abundance: .; j_gene: TRBJ1-1; d_gene: .; CDR3nt: TGTGCCAGCAGTGAAGCGCTGGTCACTGAAGCTTTCTTT; CDR3aa: CASSEALVTEAFF
v_gene: TRBV9; abundance: .; j_gene: TRBJ2-3; d_gene: .; CDR3nt: TGTGCCAGCAGCGTAGAGGGGTTGGGGGTCTCTAGCACAGATACGCAGTATTTT; CDR3aa: CASSVEGLGVSSTDTQYF
v_gene: TRBV6-1; abundance: few; j_gene: TRBJ2-2; d_gene: .; CDR3nt: TGTGCCAGCAGACTACCGGGACATCCAACCGGGGAGCTGTTTTTT; CDR3aa: CASRLPGHPTGELFF
v_gene: TRBV7-3; abundance: few; j_gene: TRBJ2-1; d_gene: TRBD2; CDR3nt: TGTGCCAGCAGCTTAGGACTAGTCGGACGCAATGAGCAGTTCTTC; CDR3aa: CASSLGLVGRNEQFF
v_gene: TRBV2; abundance: many; j_gene: TRBJ2-2; d_gene: .; CDR3nt: TGTGCCAGCACTATGGACAAGGCGAACACCGGGGAGCTGTTTTTT; CDR3aa: CASTMDKANTGELFF
v_gene: TRBV7-3; abundance: many; j_gene: TRBJ2-1; d_gene: .; CDR3nt: TGTGCCAGCAGCTCCCAACTAGGGACCAATGAGCAGTTCTTC; CDR3aa: CASSSQLGTNEQFF
v_gene: TRBV25-1; abundance: .; j_gene: TRBJ2-5; d_gene: TRBD2; CDR3nt: TGTGCCAGCTCCCCGACTAGCGAGGTGTCAGAGACCCAGTACTTC; CDR3aa: CASSPTSEVSETQYF
v_gene: TRBV30; abundance: .; j_gene: TRBJ1-4; d_gene: .; CDR3nt: TGTGCCTGGAGCAGGGAAAAGGGAAAACTGTTTTTT; CDR3aa: CAWSREKGKLFF
v_gene: TRBV20-1; abundance: many; j_gene: TRBJ2-1; d_gene: TRBD2; CDR3nt: TGCAGTGCGACTAGCGGGAGGGGTATCCATGAGCAGTTCTTC; CDR3aa: CSATSGRGIHEQFF
v_gene: TRBV29-1; abundance: many; j_gene: TRBJ2-1; d_gene: TRBD2; CDR3nt: TGCAGCGTTGAAAAACGGGAGGCTAACAATGAGCAGTTCTTC; CDR3aa: CSVEKREANNEQFF
v_gene: TRBV2; abundance: many; j_gene: TRBJ2-7; d_gene: .; CDR3nt: TGTGCCAGCAGTGAATGGGCGGGGAACGAGCAGTACTTC; CDR3aa: CASSEWAGNEQYF
v_gene: TRBV4-3; abundance: .; j_gene: TRBJ1-5; d_gene: .; CDR3nt: TGCGCCAGCAGCCAAGACTCAATAGGCAGCAATCAGCCCCAGCATTTT; CDR3aa: CASSQDSIGSNQPQHF
v_gene: TRBV7-8; abundance: many; j_gene: TRBJ1-2; d_gene: .; CDR3nt: TGTGCCAGCAGCTTAGTTCCGGGAGCGAACTATGGCTACACCTTC; CDR3aa: CASSLVPGANYGYTF
v_gene: TRBV20-1; abundance: many; j_gene: TRBJ2-4; d_gene: TRBD1; CDR3nt: TGCAGTGCGGCCCGGACAGGGCCCCTAGCCAAAAACATTCAGTACTTC; CDR3aa: CSAARTGPLAKNIQYF
v_gene: TRBV7-9; abundance: few; j_gene: TRBJ2-7; d_gene: .; CDR3nt: TGTGCCAGCAGCTTAGGGCTCGGGGGTGAGCAGTACTTC; CDR3aa: CASSLGLGGEQYF
v_gene: TRBV20-1; abundance: few; j_gene: TRBJ1-5; d_gene: TRBD1; CDR3nt: TGCAGTGCTAGTCCACGACAGGGGGCGAATCAGCCCCAGCATTTT; CDR3aa: CSASPRQGANQPQHF
v_gene: TRBV27; abundance: .; j_gene: TRBJ2-2; d_gene: .; CDR3nt: TGTGCCAGCAGCCGCATGAGGATGAGGGTCGGCACCGGGGAGCTGTTTTTT; CDR3aa: CASSRMRMRVGTGELFF
v_gene: TRBV20-1; abundance: .; j_gene: TRBJ1-2; d_gene: .; CDR3nt: TGCAGTGCTAGAGACAGTCTGTCTAACTATGGCTGCACCTTC; CDR3aa: CSARDSLSNYGCTF
v_gene: TRBV7-9; abundance: many; j_gene: TRBJ2-2; d_gene: .; CDR3nt: TGTGCCAGCAGCCAAGCCAGGGACTCCGGGGAGCTGTTTTTT; CDR3aa: CASSQARDSGELFF
v_gene: TRBV19; abundance: .; j_gene: TRBJ1-1; d_gene: .; CDR3nt: TGTGCCAGTAGTGTGTACCCGGGACACGCGAACACTGAAGCTTTCTTT; CDR3aa: CASSVYPGHANTEAFF
v_gene: TRBV2; abundance: many; j_gene: TRBJ1-1; d_gene: .; CDR3nt: TGTGCCAGCACCCCAGGGTGGTACACTGAAGCTTTCTTT; CDR3aa: CASTPGWYTEAFF
v_gene: TRBV24-1; abundance: few; j_gene: TRBJ2-2; d_gene: TRBD1; CDR3nt: TGTGCCACCAGTGACCCAGGACAGGGCACCGGGGAGCTGTTTTTT; CDR3aa: CATSDPGQGTGELFF
v_gene: TRBV6-5; abundance: .; j_gene: TRBJ2-5; d_gene: TRBD1; CDR3nt: TGTGCCAGCAGTTACGAAATGGACAGGCAAGAGACCCAGTACTTC; CDR3aa: CASSYEMDRQETQYF
v_gene: TRBV5-1; abundance: .; j_gene: TRBJ2-7; d_gene: TRBD1; CDR3nt: TGCGCCAGCAGCTTGGAACTGGGACAGGGCTCCTACGGGCAGTACTTC; CDR3aa: CASSLELGQGSYGQYF
v_gene: TRBV6-5; abundance: few; j_gene: TRBJ1-6; d_gene: .; CDR3nt: TGTGCCAGCAGTTACACTGTTTATAATTCACCCCTCCACTTT; CDR3aa: CASSYTVYNSPLHF
v_gene: TRBV30; abundance: many; j_gene: TRBJ2-7; d_gene: .; CDR3nt: TGTGCCTGGAGGGGGGCGGACTACGAGCAGTACTTC; CDR3aa: CAWRGADYEQYF
v_gene: TRBV16; abundance: .; j_gene: TRBJ2-7; d_gene: TRBD1; CDR3nt: TGTGCCAGCAGCCAATACGGGACAGGATACGAGCAGTACTTC; CDR3aa: CASSQYGTGYEQYF
v_gene: TRBV7-2; abundance: .; j_gene: TRBJ1-1; d_gene: .; CDR3nt: TGTGCCAGCAGCTTATCAACGGACGTCCTGGGAGTTAAGGCTTTCTTT; CDR3aa: CASSLSTDVLGVKAFF
v_gene: TRBV12-3/TRBV12-4; abundance: .; j_gene: TRBJ2-7; d_gene: TRBD1; CDR3nt: TGTGCCAGCAGTTTAGGGGGGACAGACATCTACGAGCAGTACTTC; CDR3aa: CASSLGGTDIYEQYF
v_gene: TRBV28; abundance: once; j_gene: TRBJ2-1; d_gene: .; CDR3nt: TGTGCCAGCAGTTTAAGTGGACACAAAGGCTCCTACAATGAGCAGTTCTTC; CDR3aa: CASSLSGHKGSYNEQFF
v_gene: TRBV11-2; abundance: many; j_gene: TRBJ2-5; d_gene: TRBD1; CDR3nt: TGTGCCAGCAGCTTAGAGACAGGGGGAGAGACCCAGTACTTC; CDR3aa: CASSLETGGETQYF
v_gene: TRBV30; abundance: few; j_gene: TRBJ1-4; d_gene: .; CDR3nt: TGTGCCTGGACCAGGGTTAATGAAAAACTGTTTTTT; CDR3aa: CAWTRVNEKLFF
v_gene: TRBV3-1; abundance: many; j_gene: TRBJ1-2; d_gene: .; CDR3nt: TGTGCCAGCAGCCAAGATCTAGGAGACAGAGATGGCTACACCTTC; CDR3aa: CASSQDLGDRDGYTF
v_gene: TRBV10-3; abundance: many; j_gene: TRBJ2-7; d_gene: TRBD2; CDR3nt: TGTGCCATCAGTGATATGACTAGCGGGAGGCCCTCGGGGGAGCAGTACTTC; CDR3aa: CAISDMTSGRPSGEQYF
v_gene: TRBV20-1; abundance: many; j_gene: TRBJ2-1; d_gene: .; CDR3nt: TGCAGTGCTACCCATACAAGCGTGTCCTACAATGAGCAGTTCTTC; CDR3aa: CSATHTSVSYNEQFF
v_gene: TRBV7-2; abundance: .; j_gene: TRBJ1-4; d_gene: TRBD1; CDR3nt: TGTGCCAGCAGCCCCCCGGGACAGTCAAATGAAAAACTGTTTTTT; CDR3aa: CASSPPGQSNEKLFF
v_gene: TRBV4-3; abundance: few; j_gene: TRBJ2-3; d_gene: .; CDR3nt: TGCGCCAGCAGCAAAGGACAGCTAGGCGGGCAGTATTTT; CDR3aa: CASSKGQLGGQYF
v_gene: TRBV18; abundance: many; j_gene: TRBJ2-5; d_gene: TRBD2; CDR3nt: TGTGCCAGCTCATGGGGGGGACGAGAGACCCAGTACTTC; CDR3aa: CASSWGGRETQYF
v_gene: TRBV6-1; abundance: .; j_gene: TRBJ2-2; d_gene: TRBD2; CDR3nt: TGTGCCAGCAGTCCCACCGGGACTAGTTCCGGGGAGCTGTTTTTT; CDR3aa: CASSPTGTSSGELFF
v_gene: TRBV20-1; abundance: many; j_gene: TRBJ1-1; d_gene: .; CDR3nt: TGCAGTGCTGGAGGGGCAGGGCGGTTAACTGAAGCTTTCTTT; CDR3aa: CSAGGAGRLTEAFF
v_gene: TRBV6-2/TRBV6-3; abundance: .; j_gene: TRBJ1-5; d_gene: .; CDR3nt: TGTGCCAGCAGTAGCGGGGGGTATCAGCCCCAGCATTTT; CDR3aa: CASSSGGYQPQHF